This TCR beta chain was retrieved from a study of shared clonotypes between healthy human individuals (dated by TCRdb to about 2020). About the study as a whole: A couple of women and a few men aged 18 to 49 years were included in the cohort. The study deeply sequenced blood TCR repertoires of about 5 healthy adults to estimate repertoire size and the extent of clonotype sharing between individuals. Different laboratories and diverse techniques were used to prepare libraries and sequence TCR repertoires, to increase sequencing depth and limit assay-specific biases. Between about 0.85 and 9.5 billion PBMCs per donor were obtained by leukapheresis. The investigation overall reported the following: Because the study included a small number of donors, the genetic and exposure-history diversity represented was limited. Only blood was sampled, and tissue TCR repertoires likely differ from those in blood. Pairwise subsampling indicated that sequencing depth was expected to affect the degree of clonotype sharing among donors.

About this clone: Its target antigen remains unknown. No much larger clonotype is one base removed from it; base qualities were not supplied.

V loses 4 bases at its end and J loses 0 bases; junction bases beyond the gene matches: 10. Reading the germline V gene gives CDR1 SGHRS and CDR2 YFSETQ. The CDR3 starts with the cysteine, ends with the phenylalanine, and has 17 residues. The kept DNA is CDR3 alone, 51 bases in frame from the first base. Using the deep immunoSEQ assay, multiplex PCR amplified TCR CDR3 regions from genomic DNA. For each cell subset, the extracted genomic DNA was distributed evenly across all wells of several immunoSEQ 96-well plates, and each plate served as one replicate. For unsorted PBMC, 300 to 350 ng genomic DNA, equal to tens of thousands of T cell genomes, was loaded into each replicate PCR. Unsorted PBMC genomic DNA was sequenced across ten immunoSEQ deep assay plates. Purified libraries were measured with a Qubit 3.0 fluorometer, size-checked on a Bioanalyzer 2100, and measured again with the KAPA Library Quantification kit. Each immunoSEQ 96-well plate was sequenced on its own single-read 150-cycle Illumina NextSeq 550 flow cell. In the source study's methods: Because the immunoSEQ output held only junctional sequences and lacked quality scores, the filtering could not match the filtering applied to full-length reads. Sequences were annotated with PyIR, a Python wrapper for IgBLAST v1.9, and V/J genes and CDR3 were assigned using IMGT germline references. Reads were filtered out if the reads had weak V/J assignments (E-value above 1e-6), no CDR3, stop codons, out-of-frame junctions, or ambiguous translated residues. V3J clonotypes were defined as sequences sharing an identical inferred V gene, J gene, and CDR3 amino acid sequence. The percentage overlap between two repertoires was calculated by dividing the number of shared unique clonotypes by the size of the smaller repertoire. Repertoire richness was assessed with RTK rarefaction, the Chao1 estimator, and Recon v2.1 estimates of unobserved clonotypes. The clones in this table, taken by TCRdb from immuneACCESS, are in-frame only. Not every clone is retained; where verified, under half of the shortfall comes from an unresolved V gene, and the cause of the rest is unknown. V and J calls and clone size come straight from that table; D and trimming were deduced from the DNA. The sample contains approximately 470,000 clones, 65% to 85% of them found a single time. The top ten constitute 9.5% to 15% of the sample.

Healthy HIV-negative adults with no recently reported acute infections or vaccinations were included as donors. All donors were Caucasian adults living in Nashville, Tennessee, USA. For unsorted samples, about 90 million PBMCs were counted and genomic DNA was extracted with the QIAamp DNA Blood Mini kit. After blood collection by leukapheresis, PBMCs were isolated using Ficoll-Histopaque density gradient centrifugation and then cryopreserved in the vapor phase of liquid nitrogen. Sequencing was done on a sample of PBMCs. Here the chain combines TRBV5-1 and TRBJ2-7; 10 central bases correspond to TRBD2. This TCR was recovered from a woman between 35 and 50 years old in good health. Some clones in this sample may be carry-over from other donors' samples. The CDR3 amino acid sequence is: CASSPNGLADLSYEQYF. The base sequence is TGCGCCAGCAGCCCAAACGGACTAGCGGACCTCTCCTACGAGCAGTACTTC.